The sequence of this TCR beta chain was determined in a study of shared clonotypes between healthy human individuals. In germline, CDR1 is SGHNT, CDR2 YYREEE (reference sequence). CDR3 length equals 16 residues. V was cut by 4 bases and J by 0 bases, with 16 bases left in between. Libraries were prepared by immunoSEQ multiplex PCR; TCRdb keeps only in-frame clonotypes and omits some of them. The data contain roughly 170,000 clones, about 68% of them singletons. Sequencing input: memory CD4+ T cells sorted from blood. Subset of the sample: CD45RA-negative fraction. The J gene is TRBJ1-1, the V gene TRBV5-4; a weak D match, TRBD1 (6 bases). This receptor was identified in a young man in good health. CDR3 amino acids: CASSPSTGRLNTEAFF. CDR3 DNA sequence: TGTGCCAGCAGCCCTTCGACAGGACGTTTGAACACTGAAGCTTTCTTT.